This T cell receptor beta chain was sequenced in a study of blood T cell repertoires in COVID-19. Original handling: Amplified reference gene primers provided the basis for estimating nucleated cell counts. Assay used: immunoSEQ multiplex PCR; TCRdb lists only in-frame clones, some missing. That table supplies the V and J calls and clone size; D and trimming were determined from the DNA. This table has 200,000 to 250,000 clones, approximately 84% appearing once. Participant reports of clinical history set cohort assignment. A few counts support this clone. This receptor was obtained from a man between 60 and 75 years old who had recovered from COVID-19. What was sequenced was PBMCs or T cells enriched from blood (not recorded which).

The CDR3 nucleotides read TGTGCCAGCAGTTACCTCACCGGGGAGCTGTTTTTT. Residues: CASSYLTGELFF. This chain connects TRBV6-5 to TRBJ2-2; D is undetermined. CDR3 size: 12 residues. Trimming stripped 2 bases from V and 4 bases from J, with 2 bases between. CDR1 and CDR2 (germline): MNHEY, SVGAGI.